The 11 T cell receptor beta chains below were found in one sample sequenced in a study of regulatory T cells in long-lasting Graves disease. Regarding time point: newly diagnosed GD, antithyroid drugs for less than 3 months. Following extraction of RNA from PBMCs, that RNA was used to make the TCR library. Building of the TCR beta libraries involved iRepertoire HTBI primers and Arm-PCR of CDR3 regions. TCRdb ran MiXCR on the multiplex PCR reads and lists one entry per CDR3 protein. The table lists fewer than 650,000 distinct CDR3 sequences, around 15% of them singletons. This same sample was also part of a study on T cells in Graves' hyperthyroidism and ophthalmopathy.

Source: peripheral blood mononuclear cells (PBMCs), taken at new diagnosis, from a patient treated with antithyroid drugs. The receptors shown here come from a man in his late teens or twenties with Graves disease.

The CDR3 is CSAEDSSNQPQHF. CDR3 in DNA: TGCAGTGCTGAGGACAGCAGCAATCAGCCCCAGCATTTT. The chain carries TRBV20-1 and TRBJ1-5; a possible D gene is TRBD1 (6 bases). Germline CDR1 reads DFQATT; CDR2 reads SNEGSKA (reference sequence). CDR3 length equals 13 residues. V lost 5 bases and J lost 1, with 9 bases in between.

This clonotype showed up just a few times. This chain links TRBV6-5 with TRBJ2-7, with D maybe TRBD2 (6 bases). The CDR3 has 13 amino acids. The V gene lost 2 bases and the J gene lost 6 bases, with 11 bases spanning the gap. Germline V gene sequence: CDR1 MNHEY, CDR2 SVGAGI. The chain's CDR3 is CASSYGAGSEQYF. The DNA for the CDR3 is TGTGCCAGCAGTTACGGGGCGGGAAGCGAGCAGTACTTC.

This clonotype was observed at least ten times. This rearrangement joins TRBV12-3 or TRBV12-4 to TRBJ2-3; a possible D gene is TRBD2 (5 bases). Trimming shortened V by 3 bases and J by 8 bases, and 9 bases separated the two germline ends. CDR3 length: 12 residues. The CDR3 spells CASSFRLSTQYF. DNA of the CDR3: TGTGCCAGCAGTTTCCGACTATCTACGCAGTATTTT.

This clonotype showed up many times. The chain employs TRBV2 and TRBJ2-1, with D hard to call. The germline V gene encodes CDR1 SNHLY and CDR2 FYNNEI. This CDR3 has 11 amino acids. Trimming cost V 5 bases and J 7 bases, with 6 bases left between them. CDR3 nucleotide sequence: TGTGCCAGCAGTACAGAAAATGAGCAGTTCTTC. Encoded protein: CASSTENEQFF.

Only a few counts were recorded for this clonotype. This sequence joins TRBV18 and TRBJ2-7, with D perhaps TRBD2 (5 bases). V was clipped by 2 bases and J by 0 bases, with 8 bases between them. CDR1 KGHSH and CDR2 LQKENI come from the germline V gene. The CDR3 covers 14 residues. DNA of the CDR3: TGTGCCAGCTCACCAGTTAGCGTCTCCTACGAGCAGTACTTC. Protein: CASSPVSVSYEQYF. Looking up the rest from reference TRBV18 and TRBJ2-7 gives the full variable domain: NAGVMQNPRHLVRRRGQEARLRCSPMKGHSHVYWYRQLPEEGLKFMVYLQKENIIDESGMPKERFSAEFPKEGPSILRIQQVVRGDSAAYFCASSPVSVSYEQYFGPGTRLTVT.

The V call is TRBV5-1, the J call TRBJ2-3, with TRBD2 matching over 7 bases. V lost 2 bases, J lost 4 bases, and 10 bases stayed unmatched. Germline CDR1 reads SGHRS; CDR2 reads YFSETQ. This CDR3 spans 16 amino acids. The CDR3 here is CASSLKEAGRPDTQYF. In DNA, the CDR3 is TGCGCCAGCAGCTTAAAAGAAGCGGGACGTCCAGATACGCAGTATTTT.

The rearrangement uses TRBV29-1 and TRBJ1-2; D uncertain. CDR1 and CDR2 (germline): SQVTM, ANQGSEA. The CDR3 is made up of 13 amino acids. V lost 0 bases to trimming and J lost 7 bases, with 12 bases between them. The CDR3, as DNA: TGCAGCGTTGAAGATCTCCGGGGAAGTGGCTACACCTTC. Protein product: CSVEDLRGSGYTF.

There are many counts of this clonotype. This rearrangement joins TRBV2 to TRBJ1-1; D may be TRBD1 (6 bases). The CDR3 is 14 amino acids. The ends were cut back, 6 bases at V and 0 bases at J, with 11 bases in the middle. Germline CDR1 and CDR2: SNHLY and FYNNEI. The CDR3 loop is CASSIGTMNTEAFF. CDR3 DNA sequence: TGTGCCAGCAGCATAGGGACAATGAACACTGAAGCTTTCTTT.

The J gene is TRBJ2-7, the V gene TRBV20-1, with a possible D match to TRBD2 (6 bases). The germline V gene encodes CDR1 DFQATT and CDR2 SNEGSKA (reference sequence). The CDR3 covers 13 residues. Trimming cost V 3 bases and J 1 base, with 10 bases left between them. CDR3 in DNA: TGCAGTGCTAGGGACTATAGTTCCTACGAGCAGTACTTC. Its translation: CSARDYSSYEQYF.

This clonotype was detected ten times or more. The rearrangement links TRBV29-1 to TRBJ2-1; D uncertain. This CDR3 is 13 amino acids long. Trimming removed 5 bases at V and 5 bases at J, with 13 bases between. The V gene's germline CDR1 is SQVTM and CDR2 ANQGSEA. CDR3 in amino acids: CSVIAFQNNEQFF. CDR3 nucleotides: TGCAGCGTTATCGCGTTTCAGAACAATGAGCAGTTCTTC.

This clonotype showed up many times. The chain recombines TRBV7-2 with TRBJ1-2; 7 nucleotides line up with TRBD1. With V trimmed by 5 bases and J by 5 bases, 8 bases remained unmatched. The CDR3 runs 14 residues. From germline, CDR1 is SGHTA and CDR2 FQGNSA. As DNA, the CDR3 is TGTGCCAGCAGCCGGAGACAGGGCTCGTATGGCTACACCTTC. It translates to CASSRRQGSYGYTF.